This T cell receptor (beta chain) derives from a study of blood T cell repertoires in COVID-19. About the study: Sources were T cells, B-cell-depleted T cells, or PBMCs; the material itself was cDNA or gDNA.

On this clone itself: The junction departs from germline at one end; a sequencing error may be responsible.

This CDR3 spans 16 amino acids. Looked up from germline, CDR1 is SSHAT and CDR2 is FNYEAQ (reference sequence). Profiled with immunoSEQ multiplex PCR; TCRdb holds only in-frame clones, not every one. The profile shows roughly 480,000 clones, roughly 87% of them singletons. Material for sequencing was peripheral blood. The V call is TRBV7-7, the J call TRBJ2-5; TRBD2 aligns across 14 bases. The TCR comes from a man younger than 35 with COVID-19, enrolled during active disease. Here the CDR3 DNA reads TGTGCTAGCAGCTCGGGACTAGCGGGGGCGGGCGAGACCCAGTACTTC. This gives the protein CASSSGLAGAGETQYF.